Listed below are T cell receptor beta chains from one sample, sequenced in a study of shared clonotypes between healthy human individuals. Sequencing was performed with immunoSEQ multiplex PCR; in TCRdb, only in-frame clones are kept and a portion is missing. The sample gives roughly 490,000 clones, 70% to 80% of which show up once; over 10% is in the top ten. The specimen sequenced was PBMCs. Receptor source: a woman in her thirties or forties in good health. Some clones in this sample may be carry-over from other donors' samples. CDR3s include the opening cysteine and the closing phenylalanine or tryptophan. Fields, in order: clone size, V gene, D gene, J gene, CDR3 protein, CDR3 DNA. A D gene is named only where the DNA matches it firmly. Size values are once, few and many counts, or a class for expanded clones, and some rows have none.

clone_size: .; v_call: TRBV11-1; d_call: .; j_call: TRBJ2-3; cdr3_aa: CASSFSLTQYF; cdr3_nt: TGTGCCAGCAGCTTCTCGCTTACGCAGTATTTT
clone_size: .; v_call: TRBV28; d_call: .; j_call: TRBJ1-2; cdr3_aa: CASSPLGENGYTF; cdr3_nt: TGTGCCAGCAGCCCCCTGGGGGAGAATGGCTACACCTTC
clone_size: .; v_call: TRBV19; d_call: .; j_call: TRBJ1-2; cdr3_aa: CASSIRGGYTF; cdr3_nt: TGTGCCAGTAGTATCAGGGGCGGCTACACCTTC
clone_size: .; v_call: TRBV6-4; d_call: .; j_call: TRBJ1-2; cdr3_aa: CASSDGGTYGYTF; cdr3_nt: TGTGCCAGCAGTGACGGGGGGACCTATGGCTACACCTTC
clone_size: once; v_call: TRBV5-4; d_call: TRBD1; j_call: TRBJ2-2; cdr3_aa: CASSLTGGNTGELFF; cdr3_nt: TGTGCCAGCAGCTTGACAGGGGGGAACACCGGGGAGCTGTTTTTT
clone_size: .; v_call: TRBV28; d_call: .; j_call: TRBJ2-7; cdr3_aa: CASSSTGLWEQYF; cdr3_nt: TGTGCCAGCAGTTCCACAGGGCTTTGGGAGCAGTACTTC
clone_size: .; v_call: TRBV27; d_call: TRBD2; j_call: TRBJ2-3; cdr3_aa: CASSSRLAGVPDTQYF; cdr3_nt: TGTGCCAGCAGTTCGAGACTAGCGGGAGTCCCAGATACGCAGTATTTT
clone_size: .; v_call: TRBV9; d_call: TRBD2; j_call: TRBJ2-1; cdr3_aa: CASSASSGSSYNEQFF; cdr3_nt: TGTGCCAGCAGCGCATCTAGCGGCAGCTCCTACAATGAGCAGTTCTTC
clone_size: .; v_call: TRBV6-6; d_call: .; j_call: TRBJ2-5; cdr3_aa: CASSLEAGPETQYF; cdr3_nt: TGTGCCAGCAGTCTAGAGGCAGGTCCGGAGACCCAGTACTTC
clone_size: .; v_call: TRBV5-1; d_call: TRBD2; j_call: TRBJ2-2; cdr3_aa: CASSSGAGETGELFF; cdr3_nt: TGCGCCAGCAGCTCCGGAGCGGGAGAAACCGGGGAGCTGTTTTTT
clone_size: few; v_call: TRBV7-9; d_call: .; j_call: TRBJ1-3; cdr3_aa: CASSPRPVPGNTIYF; cdr3_nt: TGTGCCAGCAGCCCCCGCCCCGTGCCTGGAAACACCATATATTTT
clone_size: .; v_call: TRBV25-1; d_call: TRBD2; j_call: TRBJ2-7; cdr3_aa: CASSGRLGLAGENYEQYF; cdr3_nt: TGTGCCAGCAGTGGCCGCCTTGGACTAGCGGGAGAGAACTACGAGCAGTACTTC
clone_size: .; v_call: TRBV9; d_call: .; j_call: TRBJ2-7; cdr3_aa: CASSVQAELYEQYF; cdr3_nt: TGTGCCAGCAGCGTCCAGGCGGAACTCTACGAGCAGTACTTC
clone_size: .; v_call: TRBV28; d_call: TRBD1; j_call: TRBJ2-5; cdr3_aa: CASRTGGEETQYF; cdr3_nt: TGTGCCAGCCGAACAGGGGGCGAAGAGACCCAGTACTTC
clone_size: .; v_call: TRBV27; d_call: .; j_call: TRBJ1-6; cdr3_aa: CASSFRGYNSPLHF; cdr3_nt: TGTGCCAGCAGTTTCAGAGGGTATAATTCACCCCTCCACTTT
clone_size: .; v_call: TRBV11-2; d_call: TRBD2; j_call: TRBJ2-7; cdr3_aa: CASSPRLAGISYEQYF; cdr3_nt: TGTGCCAGCAGCCCCCGACTAGCGGGGATCTCCTACGAGCAGTACTTC
clone_size: .; v_call: TRBV7-9; d_call: .; j_call: TRBJ2-3; cdr3_aa: CASSRTATDTQYF; cdr3_nt: TGTGCCAGCAGCCGGACTGCTACAGATACGCAGTATTTT
clone_size: .; v_call: TRBV19; d_call: TRBD1; j_call: TRBJ1-1; cdr3_aa: CASSFGQGNTEAFF; cdr3_nt: TGTGCCAGTAGCTTTGGACAGGGGAACACTGAAGCTTTCTTT
clone_size: .; v_call: TRBV6-5; d_call: TRBD1; j_call: TRBJ1-1; cdr3_aa: CASRPPGQGARAFF; cdr3_nt: TGTGCCAGCAGACCCCCCGGACAGGGGGCGAGGGCTTTCTTT
clone_size: .; v_call: TRBV7-2; d_call: TRBD1; j_call: TRBJ2-3; cdr3_aa: CASSLVGTGSTDTQYF; cdr3_nt: TGTGCCAGCAGCTTAGTAGGGACAGGCAGCACAGATACGCAGTATTTT
clone_size: .; v_call: TRBV21-1; d_call: .; j_call: TRBJ2-7; cdr3_aa: CASSKEGGYYEQYF; cdr3_nt: TGTGCCAGCAGCAAAGAGGGGGGGTACTACGAGCAGTACTTC
clone_size: .; v_call: TRBV4-1; d_call: .; j_call: TRBJ1-3; cdr3_aa: CASSQDLGRIERQTNTIYF; cdr3_nt: TGCGCCAGCAGCCAAGATCTGGGGAGGATAGAACGGCAGACGAACACCATATATTTT
clone_size: .; v_call: TRBV5-1; d_call: .; j_call: TRBJ2-1; cdr3_aa: CASSTDGDHGRNEQFF; cdr3_nt: TGCGCCAGCAGCACGGATGGGGACCACGGTCGCAATGAGCAGTTCTTC
clone_size: .; v_call: TRBV7-9; d_call: TRBD1; j_call: TRBJ2-7; cdr3_aa: CASSRQGRYEQYF; cdr3_nt: TGTGCCAGCAGCCGACAGGGAAGGTACGAGCAGTACTTC
clone_size: .; v_call: TRBV15; d_call: TRBD2; j_call: TRBJ2-1; cdr3_aa: CATSSITSGNWNNEQFF; cdr3_nt: TGTGCCACCAGCTCAATTACCAGCGGGAATTGGAACAATGAGCAGTTCTTC
clone_size: .; v_call: TRBV6-1; d_call: .; j_call: TRBJ2-7; cdr3_aa: CASSEADGHPYEQYF; cdr3_nt: TGTGCCAGCAGTGAAGCGGACGGGCACCCTTACGAGCAGTACTTC
clone_size: .; v_call: TRBV7-3; d_call: TRBD1; j_call: TRBJ2-6; cdr3_aa: CASSLTGQRHSGANVLTF; cdr3_nt: TGTGCCAGCAGCTTAACGGGACAGCGCCACTCTGGGGCCAACGTCCTGACTTTC
clone_size: .; v_call: TRBV30; d_call: TRBD2; j_call: TRBJ2-1; cdr3_aa: CAWSSLAGVNEQFF; cdr3_nt: TGTGCCTGGAGCTCACTAGCGGGAGTGAATGAGCAGTTCTTC
clone_size: many; v_call: TRBV5-4; d_call: .; j_call: TRBJ1-4; cdr3_aa: CASSSSRHANEKLFF; cdr3_nt: TGTGCCAGCAGTTCGTCGCGTCACGCTAATGAAAAACTGTTTTTT
clone_size: .; v_call: TRBV7-9; d_call: .; j_call: TRBJ2-7; cdr3_aa: CASSLAQQAYEQYF; cdr3_nt: TGTGCCAGCAGCTTAGCCCAACAAGCCTACGAGCAGTACTTC
clone_size: .; v_call: TRBV6-1; d_call: TRBD1; j_call: TRBJ2-5; cdr3_aa: CASRDPGTGQETQYF; cdr3_nt: TGTGCCAGCAGAGACCCCGGGACAGGGCAAGAGACCCAGTACTTC
clone_size: .; v_call: TRBV5-6; d_call: TRBD2; j_call: TRBJ2-5; cdr3_aa: CASSPTGLEGETQYF; cdr3_nt: TGTGCCAGCAGCCCAACCGGACTAGAGGGGGAGACCCAGTACTTC
clone_size: .; v_call: TRBV18; d_call: .; j_call: TRBJ1-2; cdr3_aa: CASSIRTVPANYGYTF; cdr3_nt: TGTGCCAGCTCGATCCGGACAGTTCCAGCTAACTATGGCTACACCTTC
clone_size: .; v_call: TRBV4-3; d_call: TRBD2; j_call: TRBJ2-7; cdr3_aa: CASSQDLGTSGSYEQYF; cdr3_nt: TGCGCCAGCAGCCAAGATTTAGGGACTAGCGGCTCCTACGAGCAGTACTTC
clone_size: once; v_call: TRBV5-6; d_call: TRBD1; j_call: TRBJ2-3; cdr3_aa: CASSLGQGADTQYF; cdr3_nt: TGTGCCAGCAGCTTGGGACAGGGTGCAGATACGCAGTATTTT
clone_size: .; v_call: TRBV10-3; d_call: TRBD1; j_call: TRBJ2-7; cdr3_aa: CAISEAGQGYEQYF; cdr3_nt: TGTGCCATCAGTGAGGCGGGACAGGGATACGAGCAGTACTTC
clone_size: .; v_call: TRBV6-1; d_call: TRBD1; j_call: TRBJ1-2; cdr3_aa: CASKLDRANYGYTF; cdr3_nt: TGTGCCAGCAAGCTGGACAGGGCGAACTATGGCTACACCTTC
clone_size: .; v_call: TRBV5-1; d_call: TRBD2; j_call: TRBJ2-1; cdr3_aa: CASSLTESGERLAYNEQFF; cdr3_nt: TGCGCCAGCAGCTTGACTGAGAGCGGGGAACGACTCGCCTACAATGAGCAGTTCTTC
clone_size: .; v_call: TRBV30; d_call: TRBD2; j_call: TRBJ2-2; cdr3_aa: CAWSPSGTTGELFF; cdr3_nt: TGTGCCTGGAGCCCCAGCGGGACCACCGGGGAGCTGTTTTTT
clone_size: .; v_call: TRBV5-4; d_call: TRBD1; j_call: TRBJ1-2; cdr3_aa: CASSSLRDRGYGYTF; cdr3_nt: TGTGCCAGCAGCTCTCTCCGGGACAGGGGCTATGGCTACACCTTC
clone_size: .; v_call: TRBV7-3; d_call: TRBD2; j_call: TRBJ2-7; cdr3_aa: CASSAMAGGPYEQYF; cdr3_nt: TGTGCCAGCAGCGCAATGGCGGGAGGGCCCTACGAGCAGTACTTC
clone_size: .; v_call: TRBV7-9; d_call: .; j_call: TRBJ1-1; cdr3_aa: CASRRSGGDTEAFF; cdr3_nt: TGTGCCAGCAGAAGATCCGGGGGGGACACTGAAGCTTTCTTT
clone_size: .; v_call: TRBV6-5; d_call: .; j_call: TRBJ2-7; cdr3_aa: CASSLRLSPPYEQYF; cdr3_nt: TGTGCCAGCAGTCTAAGACTAAGCCCTCCCTACGAGCAGTACTTC
clone_size: .; v_call: TRBV28; d_call: .; j_call: TRBJ1-2; cdr3_aa: CASSFISGLRGYGYTF; cdr3_nt: TGTGCCAGCAGTTTCATATCCGGGCTGCGAGGATATGGCTACACCTTC
clone_size: .; v_call: TRBV30; d_call: .; j_call: TRBJ1-6; cdr3_aa: CAWRSPPLHF; cdr3_nt: TGTGCCTGGAGGTCTCCACCCCTCCACTTT
clone_size: few; v_call: TRBV5-6; d_call: .; j_call: TRBJ2-5; cdr3_aa: CASSLLTGQETQYF; cdr3_nt: TGTGCCAGCAGCTTGCTAACAGGCCAAGAGACCCAGTACTTC
clone_size: .; v_call: TRBV4-1; d_call: .; j_call: TRBJ1-3; cdr3_aa: CASSHPRGGAGDSGNTIYF; cdr3_nt: TGCGCCAGCAGCCATCCTCGCGGGGGGGCAGGCGACTCTGGAAACACCATATATTTT
clone_size: .; v_call: TRBV9; d_call: .; j_call: TRBJ1-2; cdr3_aa: CASSRIYGYTF; cdr3_nt: TGTGCCAGCAGCAGAATCTATGGCTACACCTTC
clone_size: few; v_call: TRBV10-3; d_call: TRBD2; j_call: TRBJ2-1; cdr3_aa: CAITKGLAGVGEQFF; cdr3_nt: TGTGCCATCACCAAGGGACTAGCGGGAGTAGGTGAGCAGTTCTTC
clone_size: .; v_call: TRBV5-1; d_call: .; j_call: TRBJ2-1; cdr3_aa: CASSLEGWELDNEQFF; cdr3_nt: TGCGCCAGCAGCTTGGAGGGCTGGGAGTTGGACAATGAGCAGTTCTTC
clone_size: .; v_call: TRBV2; d_call: .; j_call: TRBJ2-1; cdr3_aa: CASRVRGTGEQFF; cdr3_nt: TGTGCCAGCCGGGTCCGAGGGACGGGTGAGCAGTTCTTC
clone_size: once; v_call: TRBV28; d_call: TRBD2; j_call: TRBJ2-7; cdr3_aa: CASSFGTSGPEKQTYEQYF; cdr3_nt: TGTGCCAGCAGTTTTGGAACTAGCGGGCCCGAAAAACAAACCTACGAGCAGTACTTC
clone_size: .; v_call: TRBV5-1; d_call: .; j_call: TRBJ2-2; cdr3_aa: CASSFRRFSNTGELFF; cdr3_nt: TGCGCCAGCAGCTTTCGACGGTTCTCGAACACCGGGGAGCTGTTTTTT
clone_size: .; v_call: TRBV7-3; d_call: .; j_call: TRBJ2-5; cdr3_aa: CASSTHGGAEETQYF; cdr3_nt: TGTGCCAGCAGCACCCATGGGGGGGCAGAAGAGACCCAGTACTTC
clone_size: .; v_call: TRBV23-1; d_call: .; j_call: TRBJ1-1; cdr3_aa: CASSQPPEPCITEAFF; cdr3_nt: TGCGCCAGCAGTCAACCGCCGGAACCCTGTATCACTGAAGCTTTCTTT
clone_size: .; v_call: TRBV5-1; d_call: TRBD1; j_call: TRBJ2-1; cdr3_aa: CASSAGTGADEQFF; cdr3_nt: TGCGCCAGCAGCGCCGGGACAGGGGCTGATGAGCAGTTCTTC
clone_size: once; v_call: TRBV7-8; d_call: .; j_call: TRBJ1-1; cdr3_aa: CASSPQGTEAFF; cdr3_nt: TGTGCCAGCAGCCCTCAGGGAACTGAAGCTTTCTTT